What follows are 8 T cell receptor beta chains derived from one specimen sequenced in a study of blood T cell repertoires in COVID-19. TCRdb's copy holds only in-frame clones and misses some; the assay was immunoSEQ multiplex PCR. The sample includes 50,000 to 60,000 clones, about 82% seen only once; the top ten take roughly 13%. Sequencing input: peripheral blood. The source is a human donor in a cohort sampled during active COVID-19.

The rearrangement uses TRBV4-3 and TRBJ2-2, with a weak D call TRBD2 (6 bases). This CDR3 has 16 residues. V was trimmed by 1 base and J by 7 bases, leaving 16 bases between them. Germline V CDR1 and CDR2: LGHNA, YSLEER. In DNA, the CDR3 is TGCGCCAGCAGCCAAGGTTCAGGCATGGGGGGCGGGGAGCTGTTTTTT. Translated, it gives CASSQGSGMGGGELFF.

CDR3: CASSQNTGSYGYTF. The CDR3 DNA is TGCGCCAGCAGCCAAAACACAGGATCCTATGGCTACACCTTC. This rearrangement joins TRBV4-3 to TRBJ1-2; maybe TRBD1 (5 bases). CDR3 size: 14 residues. Trimming pared 2 bases from V and 4 bases from J, leaving 11 bases between. Germline V gene sequence: CDR1 LGHNA, CDR2 YSLEER.

This clone showed up just a few times. This rearrangement joins TRBV15 to TRBJ2-5, with 9 bases that match TRBD2. With V trimmed by 4 bases and J by 0 bases, 3 bases remained unmatched. Per the germline V gene, CDR1 is LNHNV and CDR2 is YYDKDF (reference sequence). The CDR3 loop spans 15 amino acids. CDR3 protein: CATSIRTSDQETQYF. The CDR3 DNA sequence: TGTGCCACCAGCATTCGGACTAGCGACCAAGAGACCCAGTACTTC.

The J gene is TRBJ1-4, the V gene TRBV18; 9 bases match TRBD1. CDR1 KGHSH and CDR2 LQKENI come from the germline V gene. J gave up 5 bases and V 3 bases, and 4 bases lay outside the gene matches. The CDR3 is 15 amino acids. The CDR3 coding sequence is TGTGCCAGCTCACCGAGGGGGACAGGGAATGAAAAACTGTTTTTT. It encodes CASSPRGTGNEKLFF.

The V gene is TRBV18, the J gene TRBJ2-3, with 15 bases lining up with TRBD2. This CDR3 is built from 18 residues. Trimming took 0 bases from V and 4 from J; bases not matched to a gene: 5. Per the germline V gene, CDR1 is KGHSH and CDR2 is LQKENI. The chain's CDR3 is CASSPPGLAGGLPDTQYF. The DNA of the CDR3 is TGTGCCAGCTCACCACCGGGACTAGCGGGAGGTCTCCCAGATACGCAGTATTTT.

This sequence joins TRBV18 and TRBJ2-2; TRBD2 aligns across 10 bases. V gave up 5 bases and J gave up 5 bases; unmatched junction bases: 14. This CDR3 region has 18 residues. From germline, CDR1 is KGHSH and CDR2 LQKENI. This chain's CDR3 is CASSFQASGRMSTGELFF. CDR3 sequence (DNA): TGTGCCAGCTCATTCCAGGCTAGCGGGAGAATGAGTACCGGGGAGCTGTTTTTT.

This clone was observed once. The chain has TRBV6-5 and TRBJ2-7; D gene ambiguous. Germline V gene data show CDR1 as MNHEY and CDR2 as SVGAGI. V was pared by 4 bases and J by 0 bases, with 7 bases between. This CDR3 is built from 13 residues. In DNA, the CDR3 is TGTGCCAGCAGTTTTGGCAACTCCTACGAGCAGTACTTC. Translated, it gives CASSFGNSYEQYF.

V and J are TRBV5-6 and TRBJ2-1, with 7 bases aligning to TRBD2. This CDR3 spans 15 amino acids. Germline CDR1 reads SGHDT; CDR2 reads YYEEEE. V shed 6 bases and J 2 bases; nucleotides not matched to a gene: 8. CDR3 in DNA: TGTGCCAGCATCGAGCTTGGGAGGGCCTACAATGAGCAGTTCTTC. It is translated as CASIELGRAYNEQFF.